A single sample gave rise to the 26 T cell receptor beta chains below, sequenced in a study of graft-versus-host responses after intestinal transplantation (dated by TCRdb to the early 2020s). The library was built by means of the immunoSEQ multiplex PCR assay. In TCRdb, the immuneACCESS table is reduced to in-frame sequences with V and J assigned. These tables do not hold every clone; where another copy was compared, an unresolved V gene accounts for under half, and the others remain unexplained. This sample comprises around 97,000 clones, 91% of them detected only once. Of the sample, approximately 0.18% is held by the ten largest clones. Antigen specificity for these receptors is unknown. The sample's time point label, in plain terms: cells obtained before transplantation from donor or recipient. The material sequenced was unstimulated CD4+ T cells sorted from spleen or lymph node cells, taken before transplant. The receptors were sampled from a human donor who was the organ donor for an intestinal transplant.

J is TRBJ1-4 and V is TRBV19; D perhaps matches TRBD1 (5 bases). V was pared by 6 bases and J by 3 bases, with 14 bases between. The CDR3 spans 15 residues. Germline V gene data show CDR1 as LNHDA and CDR2 as SQIVND (reference sequence). CDR3 sequence (DNA): TGTGCCAGTAGGGATGGGGGGAAGGCTAATGAAAAACTGTTTTTT. Encoded protein: CASRDGGKANEKLFF.

V and J are TRBV7-2 and TRBJ2-7, with 11 positions matching TRBD2. V trimming: 7 bases; J trimming: 4 bases; junction bases outside the gene matches: 6. The CDR3 totals 14 residues. CDR1 and CDR2 (germline): SGHTA, FQGNSA. The DNA of the CDR3 is TGTGCCAGCACAAGACTAGCGGGGACTTACGAGCAGTACTTC. Residues: CASTRLAGTYEQYF.

V and J are TRBV6-1 and TRBJ1-5; 7 bases map to TRBD1. The CDR3 has 14 amino acids. Germline CDR1 MNHNS, CDR2 SASEGT. V shed 5 bases and J 7 bases; nucleotides not matched to a gene: 8. This CDR3 is CASSHTGVVQPQHF. CDR3 DNA sequence: TGTGCCAGCAGTCATACAGGGGTAGTGCAGCCCCAGCATTTT.

The chain recombines TRBV4-1 with TRBJ2-3; D is possibly TRBD2 (6 bases). CDR3 length equals 17 residues. V dropped 1 base and J dropped 2 bases, with 16 bases sitting between them. Germline V gives CDR1 MGHRA, CDR2 YSYEKL. CDR3 in DNA: TGCGCCAGCAGCCAAGGTTGGGGGGATTCCGACACAGATACGCAGTATTTT. It codes for CASSQGWGDSDTDTQYF.

The genes are TRBV15 and TRBJ2-7, with D possibly TRBD1 on 5 matching bases. Trimming removed 1 base at V and 3 bases at J, with 10 bases between. Germline CDR1 is LNHNV and CDR2 is YYDKDF (reference sequence). The CDR3 contains 14 residues. The CDR3 sequence: CATSRGGTGYEQYF. The CDR3 DNA follows: TGTGCCACCAGCAGAGGCGGAACAGGCTACGAGCAGTACTTC.

The V call is TRBV19, the J call TRBJ1-1, with a weak D call TRBD1 (5 bases). The CDR3 has 16 amino acids. Trimming pared 3 bases from V and 1 base from J, leaving 15 bases between. CDR1 is LNHDA, CDR2 SQIVND, per germline (reference sequence). The CDR3 DNA sequence: TGTGCCAGTAGTATGGGGACTATGTTAACGAACACTGAAGCTTTCTTT. It translates to CASSMGTMLTNTEAFF.

The chain uses TRBV5-1 and TRBJ2-5; 8 nucleotides match TRBD2. Trimming removed 3 bases from V and 2 bases from J; junction bases left unmatched: 6. Germline V CDR1 and CDR2: SGHRS, YFSETQ. This CDR3 is 15 amino acids long. The CDR3 region is CASSYQSGGQETQYF. For the CDR3, the DNA is TGCGCCAGCAGCTATCAATCGGGGGGGCAAGAGACCCAGTACTTC.

The rearrangement links TRBV6-4 to TRBJ2-7; TRBD1 is a possible D gene (5 bases). The germline gives CDR1 MRHNA, CDR2 SNTAGT. The CDR3 is made up of 15 amino acids. The V end was cut by 9 bases, the J end by 2 bases, with 20 bases between. In DNA form, the CDR3 reads TGTGCCAGACAGGCCATAAAGCAACCCCCCTACGAGCAGTACTTC. Translated, it gives CARQAIKQPPYEQYF.

The J gene is TRBJ1-6, the V gene TRBV30; weak D call: TRBD1 (6 bases). CDR1 and CDR2 (germline): GTSNPN, SVGIG (reference sequence). V lost 0 bases and J 9 bases, leaving 15 bases between the germline ends. The CDR3 is 15 amino acids. Written as DNA, the CDR3 is TGTGCCTGGAGTGTTCGAGGCAGAGGGGGTTCACCCCTCCACTTT. The encoded protein is CAWSVRGRGGSPLHF.

This clone has a single count. The chain employs TRBV7-2 and TRBJ1-2; D is possibly TRBD1 (6 bases). Trimming took off 1 base at V and 8 bases at J, with 14 bases between the two ends. This CDR3 contains 14 residues. Germline CDR1 reads SGHTA; CDR2 reads FQGNSA. The CDR3 loop is CASSLVTGMGGYTF. The CDR3 DNA is TGTGCCAGCAGCTTAGTAACAGGGATGGGGGGCTACACCTTC.

The chain has TRBV19 and TRBJ1-1; D gene unclear. This CDR3 spans 13 amino acids. V dropped 3 bases and J dropped 4 bases, with 9 bases sitting between them. Per the germline V gene, CDR1 is LNHDA and CDR2 is SQIVND (reference sequence). The CDR3 region is CASSMIRGTEAFF. CDR3 nucleotide sequence: TGTGCCAGTAGTATGATCCGGGGCACTGAAGCTTTCTTT.

The rearrangement links TRBV4-2 to TRBJ1-1, with a tentative D call TRBD1 (6 bases). Germline CDR1 is LGHNA and CDR2 is YNFKEQ. Between the trimmed V and J ends, which lost 0 bases and 7 bases, there was a span of 24 bases. The CDR3 sequence is 18 residues long. CDR3 sequence reads: CASSQDRGGRDYGGEAFF. CDR3 bases: TGTGCCAGCAGCCAAGATAGGGGGGGGCGCGATTATGGGGGTGAAGCTTTCTTT.

The rearrangement links TRBV30 to TRBJ1-2, with D unresolved. V lost 5 bases, J lost 2 bases, and 12 bases lay in between. This CDR3 region has 13 residues. The germline gives CDR1 GTSNPN, CDR2 SVGIG (reference sequence). This chain's CDR3 is CAWEPGTNYGYTF. The CDR3 DNA is TGTGCCTGGGAGCCAGGTACGAACTATGGCTACACCTTC.

The V and J genes are TRBV4-1 and TRBJ2-5; TRBD1 is a possible D gene (6 bases). CDR3 size: 13 residues. From germline, CDR1 is MGHRA and CDR2 YSYEKL. V was shortened by 4 bases and J by 4 bases, with 10 bases between the two germline ends. In nucleotides, the CDR3 is TGCGCCAGCAGCCCACAGGGATCAGAGACCCAGTACTTC. This encodes CASSPQGSETQYF.

The chain uses TRBV6-6 and TRBJ1-4; the match to TRBD1 covers 9 bases. The V and J ends lost 8 bases and 3 bases, in that order; junction bases with no gene match: 10. The CDR3 runs 16 residues. Germline CDR1 reads MNHNY; CDR2 reads SVGAGI (reference sequence). DNA for the CDR3: TGTGCCAGCCTCAATCGACAGGGGGAAGCTAATGAAAAACTGTTTTTT. Translation: CASLNRQGEANEKLFF.

J is TRBJ2-7 and V is TRBV6-5; D is perhaps TRBD1 (6 bases). V was pared by 5 bases and J by 1 base, with 12 bases between. CDR1 is MNHEY and CDR2 is SVGAGI in the germline V gene. The CDR3 consists of 14 residues. CDR3 amino acids: CASSPSTGSYEQYF. The CDR3 coding sequence is TGTGCCAGCAGTCCGTCGACAGGTTCCTACGAGCAGTACTTC.

The chain recombines TRBV4-1 with TRBJ1-1, with 9 bases identical to TRBD1. J was trimmed by 3 bases and V by 0 bases; bases with no gene match: 8. The CDR3 runs 17 residues. Germline CDR1 reads MGHRA; CDR2 reads YSYEKL. This CDR3 is CASSQDLTGGYYTEAFF. The CDR3 DNA is TGCGCCAGCAGCCAAGATTTAACAGGGGGCTACTACACTGAAGCTTTCTTT.

The rearrangement links TRBV7-2 to TRBJ2-7; D is ambiguous. The CDR3 spans 13 residues. Germline CDR1 SGHTA, CDR2 FQGNSA. V was shortened by 0 bases and J by 4 bases, with 7 bases between the two germline ends. For the CDR3, the DNA is TGTGCCAGCAGCTTAGCCGGAGTTTACGAGCAGTACTTC. This sequence encodes CASSLAGVYEQYF.

The V call is TRBV19, the J call TRBJ1-1, with TRBD1 as a possible D gene (5 bases). The CDR3 loop spans 16 amino acids. V was cut by 5 bases and J by 0 bases, with 16 bases left in between. Looked up from germline, CDR1 is LNHDA and CDR2 is SQIVND (reference sequence). CDR3 protein: CASSPRASRLNTEAFF. The CDR3, as DNA: TGTGCCAGTAGTCCCAGGGCTTCGAGGCTGAACACTGAAGCTTTCTTT.

This sequence joins TRBV5-1 and TRBJ1-1; tentatively, D is TRBD1 (6 bases). V was clipped by 0 bases and J by 7 bases, with 16 bases between them. The CDR3 has 15 amino acids. Looked up from germline, CDR1 is SGHRS and CDR2 is YFSETQ. The CDR3 here is CASSLVRQGQGEAFF. The CDR3 nucleotides read TGCGCCAGCAGCTTGGTTCGGCAGGGGCAGGGTGAAGCTTTCTTT.

The CDR3 loop reads CASKTGANTEAFF. CDR3 DNA: TGTGCCAGCAAGACAGGGGCGAACACTGAAGCTTTCTTT. J is TRBJ1-1 and V is TRBV2; 8 bases are shared with TRBD1. CDR3 length equals 13 residues. Germline assignment: CDR1 SNHLY and CDR2 FYNNEI. V was clipped by 7 bases and J by 1 base; unmatched bases: 2.

This clone was recorded a few times. The V gene is TRBV5-1, the J gene TRBJ1-4, with D unresolved. The CDR3 totals 13 residues. V was pared by 0 bases and J by 10 bases, with 10 bases between. The germline gives CDR1 SGHRS, CDR2 YFSETQ. Here the CDR3 reads CASSLDAVGKLFF. The CDR3 DNA follows: TGCGCCAGCAGCTTGGACGCGGTGGGAAAACTGTTTTTT.

V gene TRBV4-3 combines with J gene TRBJ2-2, with 7 bases lining up with TRBD2. Trimming removed 4 bases from V and 4 bases from J; junction bases left unmatched: 6. This CDR3 is 15 amino acids long. Germline CDR1 and CDR2: LGHNA and YSLEER. In nucleotides, the CDR3 is TGCGCCAGCAGCCGATCCCGGGAGGTCACCGGGGAGCTGTTTTTT. Translation gives CASSRSREVTGELFF.

This chain connects TRBV5-1 to TRBJ2-7; 7 positions match TRBD1. The CDR3 consists of 15 residues. Germline V gene lookup returns CDR1 SGHRS and CDR2 YFSETQ. The V segment lost 0 bases and the J segment 2 bases; nucleotides outside the gene matches: 5. The CDR3 bases are TGCGCCAGCAGCTTGGTTTCAGGGGGTCCCTACGAGCAGTACTTC. Translation: CASSLVSGGPYEQYF.

Here the CDR3 reads CASSLRRAVGSYEQYF. The CDR3, as DNA: TGTGCCAGCAGTTTACGGCGGGCTGTGGGGTCCTACGAGCAGTACTTC. This chain uses TRBV27 with TRBJ2-7, with a possible D match to TRBD2 (5 bases). Germline CDR1 and CDR2: MNHEY and SMNVEV (reference sequence). The CDR3 sequence is 16 residues long. Deletions cut 2 bases from V and 1 base from J, with 15 bases between.

The chain has TRBV7-2 and TRBJ2-3, with a weak D call TRBD2 (6 bases). The CDR3 contains 15 residues. CDR1 is SGHTA and CDR2 is FQGNSA in the germline V gene. The germline V and J ends were trimmed by 5 bases and 3 bases, with 15 bases remaining between them. The CDR3 DNA reads as TGTGCCAGCAGCCCTCAAAGGGCGGGAACAGATACGCAGTATTTT. Protein: CASSPQRAGTDTQYF.